These 21 T cell receptor beta chains share one sample of origin, sequenced in a study of cytomegalovirus exposure and HLA in healthy donors. Use of 60 Vbeta and 13 Jbeta primers characterized the PCR. Produced via immunoSEQ multiplex PCR; TCRdb's table is partial and in-frame only. This sample yields fewer than 150,000 clones, of which approximately 79% are seen a single time; 0.95% to 1.5% belongs to the top ten. The sequenced material came from PBMCs. These receptors were taken from a female donor in good health and CMV-seronegative.

The rearrangement uses TRBV5-1 and TRBJ2-2; D is unclear. There are 12 residues in the CDR3. Germline CDR1 SGHRS, CDR2 YFSETQ. Trimming stripped 0 bases from V and 8 bases from J, with 5 bases between. CDR3 in DNA: TGCGCCAGCAGCTTGGGTCAGGGGGAGCTGTTTTTT. Translated, it gives CASSLGQGELFF.

V and J are TRBV15 and TRBJ2-1; 9 bases line up with TRBD2. V shed 0 bases and J 1 base; nucleotides not matched to a gene: 4. This CDR3 is 17 amino acids long. The germline V gene encodes CDR1 LNHNV and CDR2 YYDKDF (reference sequence). The CDR3 nucleotides read TGTGCCACCAGCAGAGAAAATCTAGCGGGATCCTACAATGAGCAGTTCTTC. Translation gives CATSRENLAGSYNEQFF.

Only a few counts were recorded for this clone. The chain recombines TRBV2 with TRBJ1-1; D call uncertain. The germline gives CDR1 SNHLY, CDR2 FYNNEI. Trimming took off 4 bases at V and 3 bases at J, with 12 bases between the two ends. CDR3 length equals 14 residues. CDR3 in DNA: TGTGCCAGCAGTGGCTTAGTATCGGACACTGAAGCTTTCTTT. It encodes CASSGLVSDTEAFF.

The chain joins TRBV19 to TRBJ2-1; no clear D. The CDR3 is 12 residues long. Germline V gene sequence: CDR1 LNHDA, CDR2 SQIVND (reference sequence). V was pared by 3 bases and J by 9 bases, with 9 bases between. CDR3 in amino acids: CASSMFSGEQFF. The DNA for the CDR3 is TGTGCCAGTAGTATGTTCAGTGGTGAGCAGTTCTTC. Using reference TRBV19 and TRBJ2-1 for the parts outside the CDR3, the full variable domain is DGGITQSPKYLFRKEGQNVTLSCEQNLNHDAMYWYRQDPGQGLRLIYYSQIVNDFQKGDIAEGYSVSREKKESFPLTVTSAQKNPTAFYLCASSMFSGEQFFGPGTRLTVL.

The V call is TRBV7-8, the J call TRBJ2-7; 9 nucleotides align to TRBD2. The J segment lost 3 bases and the V segment lost 4 bases, leaving 7 bases of the junction unmatched. Germline values: CDR1 SGHVS, CDR2 FQNEAQ. The CDR3 is 15 residues long. The CDR3 DNA follows: TGTGCCAGCAGCTACCTGACTAGCGGTTACTACGAGCAGTACTTC. This encodes CASSYLTSGYYEQYF.

This clone was recorded once. The rearrangement joins TRBV28 to TRBJ1-5, with TRBD1 matching 8 bases. The length of the CDR3 is 14 residues. Per germline, CDR1 MDHEN and CDR2 SYDVKM. Germline trimming cut 7 bases from V and 6 bases from J; bases unmatched to any gene: 8. CDR3 loop: CASTRTGTAQPQHF. CDR3 coding DNA: TGTGCCAGCACCAGGACAGGGACGGCTCAGCCCCAGCATTTT.

The rearrangement joins TRBV29-1 to TRBJ2-5; tentative D call: TRBD2 (5 bases). CDR3 length equals 12 residues. V shed 7 bases and J shed 5 bases, with 14 bases lying between them. Germline V lookup: CDR1 SQVTM, CDR2 ANQGSEA. The CDR3 region is CSAYSDGETQYF. CDR3 in DNA: TGCAGCGCCTATAGCGACGGTGAGACCCAGTACTTC.

In regard to this clone: One junction end disagrees with the germline gene, perhaps due to a read error. Other DNA sequences in this specimen translate into the identical CDR3. The chain has TRBV28 and TRBJ1-5; D uncertain. This CDR3 comprises 12 residues. Germline CDR1 reads MDHEN; CDR2 reads SYDVKM. CDR3 sequence: CASSPPSLAQHF. CDR3 sequence (DNA): TGTGCGAGCAGTCCACCGAGCTTGGCCCAGCATTTT.

The rearrangement uses TRBV11-2 and TRBJ2-5; 10 bases map to TRBD1. The V gene's germline CDR1 is SGHAT and CDR2 FQNNGV. V shed 5 bases, J shed 1 base, and the junction held 4 bases outside the gene matches. The CDR3 runs to 15 residues. This CDR3 reads CASSEDRGPQETQYF. The CDR3 DNA reads TGTGCCAGCAGCGAAGACAGGGGGCCCCAAGAGACCCAGTACTTC.

V and J are TRBV5-6 and TRBJ2-7, with D hard to call. The CDR3 extends over 16 amino acids. Germline V CDR1 and CDR2: SGHDT, YYEEEE. Trimming cost V 5 bases and J 2 bases, with 20 bases left between them. In nucleotides, the CDR3 is TGTGCCAGCAGGTTATTGAGGTCTTTGTCCGCCTACGAGCAGTACTTC. Translation gives CASRLLRSLSAYEQYF.

This chain connects TRBV29-1 to TRBJ2-7; 9 bases are shared with TRBD1. Germline assignment: CDR1 SQVTM and CDR2 ANQGSEA. The trim removed 4 bases at V and 4 bases at J, leaving 11 bases unmatched. The CDR3 runs to 15 residues. The CDR3 reads CSVGDTGQGLYEQYF. The CDR3 coding sequence is TGCAGCGTTGGGGACACGGGACAGGGACTGTACGAGCAGTACTTC.

This clone was observed once. This sample includes further DNA sequences coding for the same CDR3. The chain has TRBV5-1 and TRBJ2-1; D gene ambiguous. In germline, CDR1 is SGHRS, CDR2 YFSETQ. This CDR3 has 13 residues. Deletions cut 5 bases from V and 4 bases from J, with 10 bases between. DNA of the CDR3: TGCGCCAGCAGTCTTGACATTTACAATGAGCAGTTCTTC. Translation gives CASSLDIYNEQFF.

The chain employs TRBV13 and TRBJ1-5; the match to TRBD1 covers 9 bases. V gave up 5 bases and J gave up 2 bases; unmatched junction bases: 7. Per germline, CDR1 PRHDT and CDR2 FYEKMQ (reference sequence). The CDR3 totals 16 residues. CDR3 in DNA: TGTGCCAGCAGCCGGGGACAGGGTTCGGGCAATCAGCCCCAGCATTTT. Translation gives CASSRGQGSGNQPQHF.

The rearrangement uses TRBV15 and TRBJ2-5; D is unclear. CDR3 length: 13 residues. The V gene lost 0 bases and the J gene lost 5 bases, with 7 bases spanning the gap. CDR1 LNHNV and CDR2 YYDKDF come from the germline V gene (reference sequence). The CDR3 nucleotides read TGTGCCACCAGCAGAGACGGTCGGGAGACCCAGTACTTC. It is translated as CATSRDGRETQYF.

The rearrangement links TRBV27 to TRBJ2-5; unclear D gene. Germline CDR1 reads MNHEY; CDR2 reads SMNVEV (reference sequence). The V end lost 4 bases, the J end lost 1 base, and 10 bases lay between the germline ends. The CDR3 loop spans 14 amino acids. The CDR3 coding sequence is TGTGCCAGCAGTTCGTGGCGGTCCCAAGAGACCCAGTACTTC. Translating gives CASSSWRSQETQYF.

The J gene is TRBJ1-2, the V gene TRBV5-6; D call uncertain. The V gene lost 0 bases and the J gene lost 1 base, with 7 bases spanning the gap. Per germline, CDR1 SGHDT and CDR2 YYEEEE. CDR3 length: 14 amino acids. This chain's CDR3 is CASSLGNSNYGYTF. DNA of the CDR3: TGTGCCAGCAGCTTGGGAAACAGTAACTATGGCTACACCTTC.

This sequence joins TRBV28 and TRBJ1-2, with 8 nucleotides matching TRBD1. The CDR3 spans 16 residues. Unmatched junction bases numbered 10, after V lost 7 bases and J lost 0 bases. The V gene's germline CDR1 is MDHEN and CDR2 SYDVKM. In nucleotides, the CDR3 is TGTGCCAGCACCCTCCGGGACAGGCTTACTAACTATGGCTACACCTTC. This gives the protein CASTLRDRLTNYGYTF.

This chain connects TRBV10-3 to TRBJ2-7; D unresolved. V lost 2 bases and J lost 4, with 3 bases in between. This CDR3 region has 11 residues. Germline V gene data show CDR1 as ENHRY and CDR2 as SYGVKD. As DNA, the CDR3 is TGTGCCATCAGTGAGCGGTACGAGCAGTACTTC. This codes for CAISERYEQYF.

The chain uses TRBV27 and TRBJ2-1, with a possible D match to TRBD2 (6 bases). V was cut by 0 bases and J by 1 base, with 13 bases left in between. This CDR3 region has 17 residues. The V gene's germline CDR1 is MNHEY and CDR2 SMNVEV (reference sequence). The CDR3 sequence: CASSLSREWISYNEQFF. CDR3 DNA sequence: TGTGCCAGCAGTTTATCACGGGAGTGGATATCCTACAATGAGCAGTTCTTC.

This rearrangement joins TRBV5-1 to TRBJ2-1; 7 nucleotides line up with TRBD2. The CDR3 runs 15 residues. Germline CDR1 and CDR2: SGHRS and YFSETQ. The J segment lost 6 bases and the V segment lost 0 bases, leaving 6 bases of the junction unmatched. CDR3 sequence: CASSLEAGDGNEQFF. The CDR3 coding sequence is TGCGCCAGCAGCTTGGAGGCGGGAGATGGCAATGAGCAGTTCTTC.

V is TRBV28 and J is TRBJ2-7; tentatively, D is TRBD1 (6 bases). Trimming cost V 10 bases and J 3 bases, with 13 bases left between them. The CDR3 length is 12 residues. Looked up from germline, CDR1 is MDHEN and CDR2 is SYDVKM. CDR3 DNA sequence: TGTGCCACCCTGGACAGAGTCTACGAGCAGTACTTC. Translation: CATLDRVYEQYF.